This record looks at one TCR beta chain sequence and its context. The data belong to a study of blood T cell repertoires in COVID-19. The method was immunoSEQ multiplex PCR; TCRdb's version includes in-frame clones alone and lacks a portion of them. The top ten clones hold approximately 5.5% of a sample with under 200,000 clones, 85% to 90% of them seen once. The CDR3 is 16 residues long. The ends lost 3 bases at V and 2 bases at J; junction bases unmatched: 6. Germline-derived CDR1 and CDR2 are LNHDA and SQIVND (reference sequence). The rearrangement links TRBV19 to TRBJ1-1; 10 bases match TRBD1. Source material: peripheral blood. The source of this sequence is a man aged 35 to 55 with active or convalescent COVID-19. CDR3 sequence: CASSIRDRGLNTEAFF. The DNA for the CDR3 is TGTGCCAGTAGTATCCGGGACAGGGGCCTCAACACTGAAGCTTTCTTT. The full variable domain, rest sourced from reference TRBV19 and TRBJ1-1, is DGGITQSPKYLFRKEGQNVTLSCEQNLNHDAMYWYRQDPGQGLRLIYYSQIVNDFQKGDIAEGYSVSREKKESFPLTVTSAQKNPTAFYLCASSIRDRGLNTEAFFGQGTRLTVV.